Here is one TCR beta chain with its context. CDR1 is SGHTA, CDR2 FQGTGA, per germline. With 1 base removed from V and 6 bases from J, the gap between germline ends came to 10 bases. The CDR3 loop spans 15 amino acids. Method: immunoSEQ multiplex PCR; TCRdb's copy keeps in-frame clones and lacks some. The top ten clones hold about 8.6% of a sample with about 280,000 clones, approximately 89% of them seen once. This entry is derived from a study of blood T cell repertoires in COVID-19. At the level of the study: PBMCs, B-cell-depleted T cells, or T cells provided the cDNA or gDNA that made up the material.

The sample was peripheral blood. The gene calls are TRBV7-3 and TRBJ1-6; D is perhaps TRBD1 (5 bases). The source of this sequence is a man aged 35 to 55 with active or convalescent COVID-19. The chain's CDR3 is CASSLIGQGNSPLHF. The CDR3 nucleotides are TGTGCCAGCAGCTTAATTGGTCAGGGTAATTCACCCCTCCACTTT.